This T cell receptor beta chain is drawn from a study of blood T cells in healthy people across ages. Per germline, CDR1 SQVTM and CDR2 ANQGSEA. The CDR3 has 13 amino acids. Trimming removed 4 bases from V and 0 bases from J, with 10 bases in between. Points on this clonotype: Antigen unknown.

A sample-barcoded 5' primer and a J-beta primer mix were used in a second PCR of about 6 to 11 cycles. From the 5' RACE reads, TCRdb called clonotypes with MiXCR, one entry per CDR3 protein. The table includes about 1.4 million distinct CDR3 sequences, roughly 59% detected once. Study-wide results and limits: TCR beta diversity per million T cells fell roughly linearly with age. CMV infection status of these donors was not known. Both higher diversity and more naive CD4+ cells marked long-lived donors when set against aged donors. Researchers judged that diversity estimates from one million T cells fell short of true values.

This sequence was found in a man aged 18 to 35 in good health. The chain combines TRBV29-1 with TRBJ2-7, with D perhaps matching TRBD2 (5 bases). Sample: blood. The CDR3 is CSVGGSVSYEQYF. The DNA of the CDR3 is TGCAGCGTTGGGGGTAGCGTCTCCTACGAGCAGTACTTC.